This T cell receptor beta chain was documented in a study of T cell repertoires in cytomegalovirus infection. Study-wide background: Indications of both CMV infection and matching HLA type were provided by public TCR beta signatures.

Looked up from germline, CDR1 is LNHDA and CDR2 is SQIVND (reference sequence). The length of the CDR3 is 14 residues. J lost 4 bases, V lost 3 bases, and 5 bases had no gene match. Study-wide points: There were carriers of CMV plus the relevant HLA, and cumulative public TCR beta family frequency identified them. The response measured ex vivo was dominated by TCR beta clonotypes (HLA-C-restricted and CMV-specific).

In TCRdb, the reads were re-called with MiXCR into one record per CDR3 protein. The sample includes about 680,000 distinct CDR3 sequences, around 24% seen only once; the top ten take 7% to 9%. The sample holds a few counts of this clonotype. Its antigen is as yet unknown. This chain connects TRBV19 to TRBJ1-1; 7 bases line up with TRBD1. Input material: CD8+ T cells from PBMCs. The TCR originated in a human donor in good health (CMV status not recorded). Some clones in this sample may be carry-over from other donors' samples. This chain's CDR3 is CASSMEGARTEAFF. CDR3 nucleotides: TGTGCCAGTAGTATGGAGGGGGCGCGCACTGAAGCTTTCTTT.